This paragraph covers one TCR beta chain sequence. V was clipped by 9 bases and J by 2 bases, with 17 bases between them. The length of the CDR3 is 15 residues. The germline gives CDR1 SNHLY, CDR2 FYNNEI. Amplification of TCR alpha and beta CDR3 regions from RNA used iRepertoire nested multiplex PCR. One entry per CDR3 protein, called by TCRdb with MiXCR from the multiplex PCR reads. The data contain over 140,000 distinct CDR3 sequences, around 42% of them singletons. The data stem from a study of glioma-infiltrating T cells. The rearrangement uses TRBV2 and TRBJ2-1; tentative D call: TRBD2 (5 bases). The source of this sequence is a human donor with low-grade glioma or glioblastoma, undergoing nonglioma brain surgery, or in good health (not recorded which). Sequencing input: glioma tissue, nonneoplastic brain tissue, or PBMCs (not recorded which). CDR3 region: CASGRSGYAYNEQFF. The DNA of the CDR3 is TGTGCCAGTGGGCGAAGCGGCTATGCCTACAATGAGCAGTTCTTC. The whole variable domain, filled in from reference TRBV2 and TRBJ2-1, reads EPEVTQTPSHQVTQMGQEVILRCVPISNHLYFYWYRQILGQKVEFLVSFYNNEISEKSEIFDDQFSVERPDGSNFTLKIRSTKLEDSAMYFCASGRSGYAYNEQFFGPGTRLTVL.